This T cell receptor (beta chain) was recovered during a study of T cells in Graves' hyperthyroidism and ophthalmopathy. CDR1 is ENHRY, CDR2 SYGVKD, per germline. V lost 6 bases and J 4 bases, leaving 10 bases between the germline ends. The CDR3 has 13 amino acids. Concerning this clonotype: The antigen is undetermined.

Broader study findings: A 13 V-J signature model discriminated ophthalmopathy versus stable hyperthyroidism. Model predictions of ophthalmopathy came a median 6.5 months before onset.

Amplified TCR beta CDR3 regions derived from RNA transcripts. Researchers ran a first-round RT-PCR on the TCR CDR3 using the HTBI primer set. TCRdb itself ran the multiplex PCR reads through MiXCR, one entry per CDR3 protein. The table records around 300,000 distinct CDR3 sequences, 12% to 15% of them present only once. Sample: blood. This chain joins TRBV10-3 and TRBJ1-3; D is unclear. This TCR was recovered from a woman aged 40-49 years with Graves' ophthalmopathy. For the CDR3, the DNA is TGTGCCATCAGGGCCGCTGCAGGAAACACCATATATTTT. Translation gives CAIRAAAGNTIYF.